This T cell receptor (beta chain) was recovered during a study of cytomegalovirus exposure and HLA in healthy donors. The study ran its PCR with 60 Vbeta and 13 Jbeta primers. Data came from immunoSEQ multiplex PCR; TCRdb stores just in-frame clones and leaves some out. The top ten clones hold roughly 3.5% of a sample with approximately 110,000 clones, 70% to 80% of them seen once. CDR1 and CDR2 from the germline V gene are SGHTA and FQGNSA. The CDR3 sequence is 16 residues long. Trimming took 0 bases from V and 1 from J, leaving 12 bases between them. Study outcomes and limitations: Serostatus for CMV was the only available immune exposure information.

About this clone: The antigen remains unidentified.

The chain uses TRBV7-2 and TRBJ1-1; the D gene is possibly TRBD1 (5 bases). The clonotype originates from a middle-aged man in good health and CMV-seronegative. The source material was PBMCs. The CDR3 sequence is CASSLARTSRNTEAFF. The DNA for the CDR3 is TGTGCCAGCAGCTTAGCGAGGACATCCAGGAACACTGAAGCTTTCTTT.